This T cell receptor beta chain was identified in a study of control samples from healthy donors and cancer patients. CDR1 and CDR2 from the germline V gene are SGHRS and YFSETQ. The V gene lost 5 bases and the J gene lost 4 bases, with 12 bases spanning the gap. The CDR3 length is 13 residues. Assay used: immunoSEQ multiplex PCR; TCRdb lists only in-frame clones, some missing. The repertoire holds approximately 100,000 clones, 82% seen once, with 1.5% to 2.5% in the top ten. The chain joins TRBV5-1 to TRBJ1-2; tentative D call: TRBD1 (6 bases). The sequence was collected from a man aged 55-75 years in good health. Material for sequencing was blood. The CDR3 sequence is CASREGTFYGYTF. The CDR3 DNA follows: TGCGCCAGCAGAGAGGGGACATTCTATGGCTACACCTTC.